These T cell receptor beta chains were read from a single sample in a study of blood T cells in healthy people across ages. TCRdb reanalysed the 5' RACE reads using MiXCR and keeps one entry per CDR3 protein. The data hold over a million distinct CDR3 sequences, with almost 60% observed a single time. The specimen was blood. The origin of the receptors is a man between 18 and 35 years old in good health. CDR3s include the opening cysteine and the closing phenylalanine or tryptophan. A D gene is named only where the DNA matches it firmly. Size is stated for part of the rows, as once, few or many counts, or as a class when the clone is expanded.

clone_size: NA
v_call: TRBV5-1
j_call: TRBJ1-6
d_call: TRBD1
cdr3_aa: CASSSKPRQGRTYNSPLHF
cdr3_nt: TGCGCCAGCAGCTCGAAACCTCGACAGGGAAGGACCTATAATTCACCCCTCCACTTT

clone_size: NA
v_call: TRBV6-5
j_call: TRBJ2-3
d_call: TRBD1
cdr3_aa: CASSYKSGQGGPDTQYF
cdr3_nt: TGTGCCAGTAGTTACAAGTCGGGACAGGGTGGGCCAGATACGCAGTATTTT

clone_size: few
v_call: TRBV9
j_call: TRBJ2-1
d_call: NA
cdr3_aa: CASKPTSSYNEQFF
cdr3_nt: TGTGCCAGCAAACCGACGAGCTCCTACAATGAGCAGTTCTTC

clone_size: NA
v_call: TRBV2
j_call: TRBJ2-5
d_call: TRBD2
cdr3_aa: CASRPRGGFETQYF
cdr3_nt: TGTGCCAGCAGGCCGCGGGGGGGCTTTGAGACCCAGTACTTC

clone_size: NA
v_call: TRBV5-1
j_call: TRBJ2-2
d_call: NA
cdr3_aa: CASSLQGSGGTGELFF
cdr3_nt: TGCGCCAGCAGCTTACAGGGATCAGGCGGCACCGGGGAGCTGTTTTTT

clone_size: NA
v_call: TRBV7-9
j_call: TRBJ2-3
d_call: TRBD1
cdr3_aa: CASSYQTGPSTDTQYF
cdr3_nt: TGTGCCAGCAGCTACCAGACAGGGCCTAGCACAGATACGCAGTATTTT

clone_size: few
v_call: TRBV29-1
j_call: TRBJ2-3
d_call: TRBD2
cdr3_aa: CSVAPGLADDTQYF
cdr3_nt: TGCAGCGTGGCTCCGGGACTAGCGGACGATACGCAGTATTTT

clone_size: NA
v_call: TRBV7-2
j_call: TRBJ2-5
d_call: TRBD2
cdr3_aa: CASSTRGAGVRETQYF
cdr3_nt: TGTGCCAGCAGCACCCGGGGAGCGGGGGTCCGAGAGACCCAGTACTTC

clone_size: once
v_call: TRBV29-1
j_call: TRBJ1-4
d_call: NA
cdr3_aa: CSVVVTENEKLFF
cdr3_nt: TGCAGCGTTGTGGTAACTGAGAATGAAAAACTGTTTTTT

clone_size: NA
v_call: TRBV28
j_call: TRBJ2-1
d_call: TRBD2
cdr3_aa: CASSTTGTSGAWYEQFF
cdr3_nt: TGTGCCAGCAGTACAACCGGGACTAGCGGGGCGTGGTATGAGCAGTTCTTC

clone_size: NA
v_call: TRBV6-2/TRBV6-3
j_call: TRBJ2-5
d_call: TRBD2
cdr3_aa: CASSHGTRGETQYF
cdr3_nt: TGTGCCAGCAGCCATGGGACTAGGGGTGAGACCCAGTACTTC

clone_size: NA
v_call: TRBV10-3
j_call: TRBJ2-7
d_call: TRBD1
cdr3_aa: CAITNTGGDEQYF
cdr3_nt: TGTGCCATAACCAATACAGGGGGCGACGAGCAGTACTTC

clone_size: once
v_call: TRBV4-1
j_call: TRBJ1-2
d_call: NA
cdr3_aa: CASSQEGNGAGYTF
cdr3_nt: TGCGCCAGCAGCCAAGAAGGGAACGGTGCAGGCTACACCTTC

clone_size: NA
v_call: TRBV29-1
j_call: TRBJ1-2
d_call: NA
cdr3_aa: CSVEDQGNYGYTF
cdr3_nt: TGCAGCGTTGAAGATCAGGGGAACTATGGCTACACCTTC

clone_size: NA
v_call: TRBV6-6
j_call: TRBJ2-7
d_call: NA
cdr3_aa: CASSLNRPLAYEQYF
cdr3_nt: TGTGCCAGCAGCTTAAACAGGCCCCTAGCCTACGAGCAGTACTTC

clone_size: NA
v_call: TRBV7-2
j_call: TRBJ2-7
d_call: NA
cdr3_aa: CASSLFGTHSYEQYF
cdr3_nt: TGTGCCAGCAGCTTATTTGGGACACACTCCTACGAGCAGTACTTC

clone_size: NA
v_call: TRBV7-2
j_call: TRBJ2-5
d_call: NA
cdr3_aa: CASSLTRPPETQYF
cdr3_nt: TGTGCCAGCAGCTTAACTAGGCCTCCTGAGACCCAGTACTTC

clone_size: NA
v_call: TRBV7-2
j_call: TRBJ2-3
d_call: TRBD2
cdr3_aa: CASSSSSSGRAADTQYF
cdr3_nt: TGTGCCAGCAGCTCCTCGAGTAGCGGGAGGGCGGCAGATACGCAGTATTTT

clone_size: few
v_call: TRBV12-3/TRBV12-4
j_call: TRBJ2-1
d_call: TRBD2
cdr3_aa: CASNPVGGTNQFF
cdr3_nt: TGTGCCAGCAACCCAGTGGGGGGGACTAACCAGTTCTTC

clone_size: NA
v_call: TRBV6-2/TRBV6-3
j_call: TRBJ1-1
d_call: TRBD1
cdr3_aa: CASRPGQGPMNTEAFF
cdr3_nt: TGTGCCAGCAGACCGGGACAGGGGCCAATGAACACTGAAGCTTTCTTT

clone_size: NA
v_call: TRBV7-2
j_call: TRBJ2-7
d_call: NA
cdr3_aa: CASSPGGGLTYEQYF
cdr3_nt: TGTGCCAGCAGCCCAGGTGGGGGGTTAACCTACGAGCAGTACTTC

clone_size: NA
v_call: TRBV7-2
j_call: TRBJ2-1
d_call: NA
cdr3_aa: CASRTANEQFF
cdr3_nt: TGTGCCAGCAGGACGGCCAATGAGCAGTTCTTC